The source of this T cell receptor (beta chain) is a study of shared clonotypes between healthy human individuals. Notes on the study in general: An effect of sequencing depth on clonotype sharing among donors was expected.

Concerning this clone itself: Its antigen remains unidentified.

The length of the CDR3 is 14 residues. Germline V gene lookup returns CDR1 SSHAT and CDR2 FNYEAQ (reference sequence). Clones were read by immunoSEQ multiplex PCR, and TCRdb kept only the in-frame ones, dropping some. The profile shows around 2,000,000 clones, 95% of them singletons. The receptor was isolated from a man aged 18 to 35 in good health. V and J are TRBV7-7 and TRBJ2-5; D possibly uses TRBD1 or TRBD2 (5 bases each). The source material was naive CD4+ T cells sorted from blood. The subset was: CD45RA+ positively selected. CDR3 sequence: CASRPRDGQETQYF. The CDR3 DNA reads as TGTGCTAGCCGACCCCGGGACGGACAAGAGACCCAGTACTTC.